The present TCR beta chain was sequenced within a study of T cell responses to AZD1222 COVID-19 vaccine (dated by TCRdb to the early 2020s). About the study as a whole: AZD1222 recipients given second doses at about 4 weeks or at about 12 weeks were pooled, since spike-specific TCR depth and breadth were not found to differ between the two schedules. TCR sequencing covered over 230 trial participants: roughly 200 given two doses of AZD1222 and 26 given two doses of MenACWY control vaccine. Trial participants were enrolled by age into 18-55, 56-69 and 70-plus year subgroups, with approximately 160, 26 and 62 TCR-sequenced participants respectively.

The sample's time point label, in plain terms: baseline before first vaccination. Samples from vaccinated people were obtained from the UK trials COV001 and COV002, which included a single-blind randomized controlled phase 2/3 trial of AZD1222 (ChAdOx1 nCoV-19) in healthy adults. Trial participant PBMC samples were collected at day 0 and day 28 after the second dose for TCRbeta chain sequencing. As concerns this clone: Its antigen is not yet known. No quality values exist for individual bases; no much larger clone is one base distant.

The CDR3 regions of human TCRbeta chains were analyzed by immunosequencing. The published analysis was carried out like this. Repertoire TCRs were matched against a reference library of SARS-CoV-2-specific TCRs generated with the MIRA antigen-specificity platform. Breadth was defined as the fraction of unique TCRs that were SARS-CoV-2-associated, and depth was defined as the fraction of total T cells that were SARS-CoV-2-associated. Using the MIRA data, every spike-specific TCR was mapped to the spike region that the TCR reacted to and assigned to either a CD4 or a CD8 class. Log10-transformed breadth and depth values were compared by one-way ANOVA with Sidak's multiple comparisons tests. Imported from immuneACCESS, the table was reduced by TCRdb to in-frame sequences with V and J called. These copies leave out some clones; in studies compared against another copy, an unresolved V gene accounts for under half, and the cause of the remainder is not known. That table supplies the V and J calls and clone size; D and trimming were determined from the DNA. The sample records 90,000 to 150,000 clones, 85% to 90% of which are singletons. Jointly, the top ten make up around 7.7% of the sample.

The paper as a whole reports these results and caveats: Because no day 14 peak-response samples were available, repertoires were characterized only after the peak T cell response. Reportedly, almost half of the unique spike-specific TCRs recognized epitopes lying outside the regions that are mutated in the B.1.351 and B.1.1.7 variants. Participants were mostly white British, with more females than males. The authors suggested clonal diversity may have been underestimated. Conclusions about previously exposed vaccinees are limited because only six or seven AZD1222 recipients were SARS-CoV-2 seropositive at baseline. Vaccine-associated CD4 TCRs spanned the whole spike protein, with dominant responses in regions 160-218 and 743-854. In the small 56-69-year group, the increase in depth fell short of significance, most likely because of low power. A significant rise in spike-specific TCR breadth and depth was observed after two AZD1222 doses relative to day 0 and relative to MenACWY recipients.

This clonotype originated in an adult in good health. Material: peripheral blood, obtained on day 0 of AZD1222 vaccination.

The DNA sequence is TGTGCCAGCTCACCGTCGGAGGGCAGGGGGAAAGGCCTCCACTTT. The translation is CASSPSEGRGKGLHF. The chain links TRBV18 with TRBJ1-6; 7 central nucleotides agree with TRBD1. CDR1 and CDR2 are drawn from the germline V gene: KGHSH, LQKENI. Trimming leaves V shorter by 3 bases and J shorter by 15 bases, with the junction holding 14 bases beyond the gene matches. The cysteine opens and the phenylalanine closes a CDR3 of 15 amino acids. Only CDR3 DNA is held: 45 bases, read in frame from base 1.